This passage covers 29 T cell receptor beta chains from one sample sequenced in a study of tumor and adjacent non-tumor tissue in lung cancer. This sample's RNA came from whole unsorted tissue. Distant lung tissue was collected more than 3 cm away from the tumor edge. A modified ARM-PCR protocol with three rounds of nested PCR amplified TCRbeta. TCRdb re-called the multiplex PCR reads with MiXCR, one entry per CDR3 protein. The sample yields some 70,000 distinct CDR3 sequences, approximately 71% seen once. Sequenced material: distant non-tumor lung tissue. The receptors were sampled from a woman in her forties or fifties with non-small cell lung cancer.

There are many counts of this clonotype. The chain carries TRBV29-1 and TRBJ2-7; possibly TRBD1 or TRBD2 for D (6 bases each). The CDR3 totals 13 residues. Trimming left V 4 bases short and J 5 bases short, with 15 bases between. Germline lookup yields CDR1 SQVTM and CDR2 ANQGSEA. CDR3 protein: CSVGGRDRHEQYF. As DNA, the CDR3 is TGCAGCGTTGGGGGGCGGGACCGCCACGAGCAGTACTTC.

On this clonotype itself: A read error may produce the germline difference seen at one junction end. V usage is TRBV20-1 and J usage is TRBJ1-2; D may be TRBD1 (6 bases). The CDR3 has 12 residues. CDR1 and CDR2 (germline): DFQATT, SNEGSKA (reference sequence). The CDR3 DNA sequence: TGCAGTGCTAGCCAGGGGAGTTATGCCTACACCTTC. It is translated as CSASQGSYAYTF.

This clonotype was found many times. The chain is built from TRBV6-5 and TRBJ1-5; D is uncertain. The CDR3 length is 13 residues. V was pared by 6 bases and J by 0 bases, with 6 bases between. CDR1 is MNHEY and CDR2 is SVGAGI in the germline V gene. CDR3: CASRGNSNQPQHF. The CDR3 bases are TGTGCCAGCAGGGGAAATAGCAATCAGCCCCAGCATTTT.

The V and J genes are TRBV29-1 and TRBJ2-6; TRBD2 might be the D (5 bases). This CDR3 has 14 residues. Germline V gene lookup returns CDR1 SQVTM and CDR2 ANQGSEA. V was clipped by 7 bases and J by 2 bases, with 12 bases between them. CDR3 loop: CSAEGVTGANVLTF. In nucleotides, the CDR3 is TGCAGCGCTGAGGGTGTCACTGGGGCCAACGTCCTGACTTTC. The full variable domain, completed using reference TRBV29-1 and TRBJ2-6, is SAVISQKPSRDICQRGTSLTIQCQVDSQVTMMFWYRQQPGQSLTLIATANQGSEATYESGFVIDKFPISRPNLTFSTLTVSNMSPEDSSIYLCSAEGVTGANVLTFGAGSRLTVL.

Points on this clonotype: A much larger clone differs by one base, so this may be a read error. The rearrangement links TRBV5-4 to TRBJ1-1; possibly TRBD1 for D (5 bases). This CDR3 is 15 amino acids long. V lost 4 bases and J lost 5, with 18 bases in between. Germline CDR1 and CDR2: SGHNT and YYREEE (reference sequence). This CDR3 is CASSPGPGTRTEAFF. The CDR3 nucleotides are TGTGCCAGCAGCCCGGGGCCGGGGACGCGAACTGAAGCTTTCTTT.

A remark on this clonotype: It may be a read error: a sequence one base away is much more abundant. J is TRBJ2-7 and V is TRBV4-1; TRBD1 matches 7 bases. Germline loops: CDR1 MGHRA, CDR2 YSYEKL. The CDR3 is 13 amino acids. The CDR3 region has the DNA TGCGCCAGAAGCCCGAACAGGGGCTACGAGCAGTACTTC. It specifies CARSPNRGYEQYF.

A note on this clonotype: Just one base apart from a much larger clone, this may be a read error. The chain carries TRBV29-1 and TRBJ2-7; D not resolved. The germline V gene has CDR1 SQVTM and CDR2 ANQGSEA. The CDR3 has 12 residues. CDR3 coding DNA: TGCAGCGTTGAAGACAGAGCCTACGACCAGTACTTC. It yields the protein CSVEDRAYDQYF.

Turning to this clonotype: The conserved final phenylalanine or tryptophan is absent from the CDR3, which likely points to a read error. This sequence joins TRBV4-2 and TRBJ2-7, with TRBD2 matching 9 bases. The CDR3 loop spans 14 amino acids. V trimming: 9 bases; J trimming: 5 bases; junction bases outside the gene matches: 11. Germline loops: CDR1 LGHNA, CDR2 YNFKEQ. As DNA, the CDR3 is TGTGCCAGTAGCGGGGGTGCGGGGACACACGAGCAGTACTGC. Amino acids: CASSGGAGTHEQYC.

Points on this clonotype: The CDR3 does not end in the conserved phenylalanine or tryptophan, so this is likely a read error. The rearrangement joins TRBV11-2 to TRBJ2-7; the D call may be TRBD1 or TRBD2 (5 bases each). The CDR3 is 15 residues long. Germline assignment: CDR1 SGHAT and CDR2 FQNNGV. The CDR3 DNA reads TGTGCCGGCAGCTTCGGGATAGGGGTTACCTACGAGCAGTACCTA. The encoded protein is CAGSFGIGVTYEQYL.

To note about this clonotype: A read error may be the cause here, since a much bigger clone is one base away. This chain connects TRBV20-1 to TRBJ2-7, with D possibly TRBD2 on 5 matching bases. The CDR3 has 12 residues. V lost 6 bases, J lost 7 bases, and 16 bases lay in between. Germline CDR1 is DFQATT and CDR2 is SNEGSKA (reference sequence). The CDR3 DNA reads TGCAGTGCCACCGGGATCCTTGGAGAGCAGTACTTC. Encoded protein: CSATGILGEQYF.

Points on this clonotype: The junction shows a germline mismatch at one end, possibly a read error. The chain carries TRBV11-3 and TRBJ1-5; D is perhaps TRBD1 (6 bases). CDR3 length: 16 residues. Germline loops: CDR1 SGHNT, CDR2 YENEEA. The DNA of the CDR3 is TGTGCCAGCAGCAAGTCCGGACAGAATAGCAATCAGTCCCAGCATTTT. Amino acids: CASSKSGQNSNQSQHF. The full variable domain, its missing parts supplied by reference TRBV11-3 and TRBJ1-5, is EAGVVQSPRYKIIEKKQPVAFWCNPISGHNTLYWYLQNLGQGPELLIRYENEEAVDDSQLPKDRFSAERLKGVDSTLKIQPAELGDSAVYLCASSKSGQNSNQSQHFGDGTRLSIL.

With respect to this clonotype: An end of the junction differs from the germline gene, which may be a read error. This chain uses TRBV20-1 with TRBJ2-1; 10 bases map to TRBD2. The CDR3 totals 16 residues. Germline CDR1 reads DFQATT; CDR2 reads SNEGSKA (reference sequence). CDR3 residues: CSAEPGTSVSYIEQFF. In nucleotides, the CDR3 is TGCAGTGCTGAGCCCGGGACTAGCGTCTCTTACATTGAGCAGTTCTTC.

The chain links TRBV28 to TRBJ1-5; no firm D call. The ends were cut back, 3 bases at V and 9 bases at J, with 15 bases in the middle. CDR3 size: 14 residues. Germline CDR1 is MDHEN and CDR2 is SYDVKM. The CDR3 coding sequence is TGTGCCAGCAGTTTTGGCGGCAGGCCACGGCCCCAGCATTTT. This codes for CASSFGGRPRPQHF. Full variable domain (remainder filled in from reference TRBV28 and TRBJ1-5): DVKVTQSSRYLVKRTGEKVFLECVQDMDHENMFWYRQDPGLGLRLIYFSYDVKMKEKGDIPEGYSVSREKKERFSLILESASTNQTSMYLCASSFGGRPRPQHFGDGTRLSIL.

The sample holds one count of this clonotype. Here the CDR3 omits its conserved ending phenylalanine or tryptophan, so a read error is the likely source. The chain uses TRBV6-5 and TRBJ2-2; D is unclear. CDR3 length equals 17 residues. Germline V gene data show CDR1 as MNHEY and CDR2 as SVGAGI. Written as DNA, the CDR3 is TGTGCCAGTAGTTACTCGCGGCCGCAGATATCCGCCGGGGAGCTGTTTCTT. Protein product: CASSYSRPQISAGELFL.

This sequence joins TRBV7-9 and TRBJ1-3; the D gene is possibly TRBD1 (5 bases). CDR3 length: 16 amino acids. Germline V gives CDR1 SEHNR, CDR2 FQNEAQ (reference sequence). CDR3: CVSSTDRAQGGNTIYF. CDR3 coding DNA: TGTGTGAGCAGCACCGACCGGGCCCAGGGTGGAAACACCATATATTTT.

This clonotype appeared many times. V usage is TRBV5-4 and J usage is TRBJ1-5; D possibly corresponds to TRBD1 (6 bases). The germline V gene encodes CDR1 SGHNT and CDR2 YYREEE (reference sequence). This CDR3 is 15 amino acids long. V lost 5 bases and J 6 bases, leaving 18 bases between the germline ends. The CDR3 DNA sequence: TGTGCCAGCAGGGACCGAGACAGGATTTGTCAGCCCCAGCATTTT. It translates to CASRDRDRICQPQHF.

In its sample, this clonotype was seen once. The chain uses TRBV28 and TRBJ1-5; D is possibly TRBD1 (5 bases). The length of the CDR3 is 16 residues. Per germline, CDR1 MDHEN and CDR2 SYDVKM. The V end was cut by 10 bases, the J end by 4 bases, with 23 bases between. CDR3 nucleotides: TGTGCCAAGAGAATTCATGGGGCGGATAGAAATCAGCCCCAGCATTTT. This encodes CAKRIHGADRNQPQHF.

This clonotype was seen many times. The rearrangement links TRBV29-1 to TRBJ2-7; 7 bases map to TRBD1. CDR1 and CDR2 (germline): SQVTM, ANQGSEA. The CDR3 sequence is 13 residues long. The ends lost 7 bases at V and 6 bases at J; junction bases unmatched: 12. The CDR3 DNA follows: TGCAGCGGGGGCGAAGGGGGCTTCAGCGAGCAGTACTTC. Protein sequence: CSGGEGGFSEQYF.

This clonotype was seen a few times. An end of the junction does not agree with germline; a read error may underlie this. The V call is TRBV4-1, the J call TRBJ2-1, with a tentative D call TRBD2 (5 bases). This CDR3 contains 15 residues. CDR1 is MGHRA, CDR2 YSYEKL, per germline. CDR3 nucleotides: TGCGCCAGCAGCCAAGGGACTTGCGATTACAATGAACAGTTCTTC. Translating it yields CASSQGTCDYNEQFF.

Worth noting for this clonotype: A much bigger clone sits one base away, suggesting this may be a read error. This chain links TRBV28 with TRBJ2-1; the D gene could be TRBD1 or TRBD2 (5 bases each). The CDR3 runs to 11 residues. Germline values: CDR1 MDHEN, CDR2 SYDVKM. Written as DNA, the CDR3 is TGTGCCATCAGTCTGCAGAGGGGGCAGTTCTTC. The encoded protein is CAISLQRGQFF.

Details on this clonotype: One base away lies a much larger clone, so this may be a sequencing read error. The gene calls are TRBV6-1 and TRBJ1-5; D is possibly TRBD1 (5 bases). Per the germline V gene, CDR1 is MNHNS and CDR2 is SASEGT. CDR3 length equals 14 residues. The CDR3 is CAISHAGDNQPQHF. The CDR3 DNA follows: TGTGCCATCAGTCATGCGGGGGACAATCAGCCCCAGCATTTT.

Notes on this clonotype: This sequence may be a read error, since a much larger clone differs from it by one base. The V and J genes are TRBV20-1 and TRBJ2-5; 9 bases are a match to TRBD2. Germline-derived CDR1 and CDR2 are DFQATT and SNEGSKA (reference sequence). CDR3 length: 17 amino acids. CDR3 residues: CNARDRASGTLSETQYF. The DNA for the CDR3 is TGCAATGCTAGAGATCGGGCTAGCGGGACCCTGTCCGAGACCCAGTACTTC.

A note on this clonotype: This likely comes from a read error, as the CDR3 has no conserved phenylalanine or tryptophan at its end. This sequence joins TRBV6-5 and TRBJ1-5; possibly TRBD1 for D (5 bases). The CDR3 is 18 amino acids. Between the trimmed V and J ends, which lost 4 bases and 0 bases, there was a span of 19 bases. CDR1 and CDR2 (germline): MNHEY, SVGAGI. CDR3: CASSSRAAGQDSNQPQHY. The CDR3 DNA is TGTGCCAGCAGTTCGCGGGCGGCAGGACAAGATAGCAATCAGCCCCAGCATTAT.

This chain joins TRBV7-3 and TRBJ2-5; D is perhaps TRBD2 (7 bases). Looked up from germline, CDR1 is SGHTA and CDR2 is FQGTGA. The CDR3 length is 15 residues. Trimming stripped 1 base from V and 5 bases from J, with 14 bases between. The CDR3 sequence: CASSLNRGARETQYF. CDR3 sequence (DNA): TGTGCCAGCAGCTTAAATCGGGGGGCGCGTGAGACCCAGTACTTC.

This clonotype occurred many times. J is TRBJ2-7 and V is TRBV6-1; either TRBD1 or TRBD2 may fit D (5 bases each). V lost 3 bases and J lost 6, with 12 bases in between. CDR3 length: 13 residues. Germline loops: CDR1 MNHNS, CDR2 SASEGT. The CDR3 here is CASSEVGGREQYF. CDR3 coding DNA: TGTGCCAGCAGTGAGGTTGGGGGTCGCGAGCAGTACTTC.

Ten or more counts support this clonotype. V and J are TRBV4-1 and TRBJ2-1; tentatively, D is TRBD1 (6 bases). CDR3 length: 19 amino acids. Germline assignment: CDR1 MGHRA and CDR2 YSYEKL. V was trimmed by 0 bases and J by 5 bases, leaving 23 bases between them. The CDR3 DNA is TGCGCCAGCAGCCAAGATACCCCATTATGGCACAGGGTAGACAATGAGCAGTTCTTC. Residues: CASSQDTPLWHRVDNEQFF.

The sample holds many counts of this clonotype. The chain employs TRBV20-1 and TRBJ2-1; 11 bases line up with TRBD2. Germline V gene sequence: CDR1 DFQATT, CDR2 SNEGSKA (reference sequence). The CDR3 is made up of 14 amino acids. J was trimmed by 8 bases and V by 3 bases; bases with no gene match: 6. DNA for the CDR3: TGCAGTGCTAGCAGGCTAGCGGGAGGCGATGAGCAGTTCTTC. It specifies CSASRLAGGDEQFF.

Remarks on this clonotype: At one of its ends the junction is not consistent with the germline gene, which may arise from a read error. The chain employs TRBV11-2 and TRBJ1-1, with unresolved D. This CDR3 spans 14 amino acids. The germline V gene encodes CDR1 SGHAT and CDR2 FQNNGV. CDR3 amino acids: CARSFAGKNTEAFF. CDR3 sequence (DNA): TGCGCCAGGAGCTTCGCGGGAAAGAACACTGAAGCTTTCTTC.

About this clonotype itself: The conserved closing phenylalanine or tryptophan is absent in this CDR3, likely reflecting a read error. No DNA is shown, since the ends of the CDR3 on it are uncertain; the CDR3 is the one TCRdb lists. The chain joins TRBV11-2 to TRBJ2-7; TRBD2 is the table's D call and was not checked against the DNA. The CDR3 is 18 residues long, counting both termini. Germline CDR1 SGHAT, CDR2 FQNNGV. The CDR3 region is CASSLAPLAGSNSYELYL.